A selection of T cell receptor beta chains follows, all from one sample in a study of T cell responses to AZD1222 COVID-19 vaccine. Clones were read by immunoSEQ multiplex PCR, and TCRdb kept only the in-frame ones, dropping some. The sample contains some 150,000 clones, approximately 90% of which appear only once. Sample: peripheral blood, taken 28 days after the second AZD1222 dose. The receptors here all came from an adult who received the AZD1222 COVID-19 vaccine. The CDR3 runs from the conserved cysteine through the conserved F or W. D genes are given only for firm matches. Expanded clones are given a class, and other clones once, few, many or no size at all.

D gene: -; CDR3 length: 13; V gene: TRBV6-5; J gene: TRBJ2-2; clone size: once; CDR3 DNA: TGTGCCAGCAGTACGACTCGCACCGGGGAGCTGTTTTTT; CDR3 protein: CASSTTRTGELFF
D gene: TRBD1; CDR3 length: 16; V gene: TRBV5-1; J gene: TRBJ1-1; clone size: -; CDR3 DNA: TGCGCCAGCAGCTTGTTGGGACAGGGAGGGGACACTGAAGCTTTCTTT; CDR3 protein: CASSLLGQGGDTEAFF
D gene: TRBD2; CDR3 length: 16; V gene: TRBV11-2; J gene: TRBJ2-2; clone size: -; CDR3 DNA: TGTGCCAGCAGCTTAGAACTAGCGGGAGCCACCGGGGAGCTGTTTTTT; CDR3 protein: CASSLELAGATGELFF
D gene: TRBD2; CDR3 length: 15; V gene: TRBV7-9; J gene: TRBJ2-5; clone size: -; CDR3 DNA: TGTGCCAGCAGCTTAGGCTTGACTAGCAGGGAGACCCAGTACTTC; CDR3 protein: CASSLGLTSRETQYF
D gene: -; CDR3 length: 15; V gene: TRBV5-1; J gene: TRBJ2-7; clone size: -; CDR3 DNA: TGCGCCAGCAGCTCGGGCGAGGGTAGGGTGAGCGAGCAGTACTTC; CDR3 protein: CASSSGEGRVSEQYF
D gene: -; CDR3 length: 13; V gene: TRBV28; J gene: TRBJ1-5; clone size: -; CDR3 DNA: TGTGCCAGCACCGACAGCGGCAATCAGCCCCAGCATTTT; CDR3 protein: CASTDSGNQPQHF
D gene: -; CDR3 length: 15; V gene: TRBV11-2; J gene: TRBJ2-1; clone size: -; CDR3 DNA: TGTGCCAGCAGCGGACGACAAGACTTCTACAATGAGCAGTTCTTC; CDR3 protein: CASSGRQDFYNEQFF
D gene: -; CDR3 length: 15; V gene: TRBV2; J gene: TRBJ1-6; clone size: -; CDR3 DNA: TGTGCCAGCAGTCCCTACAGGGATTATAATTCACCCCTCCACTTT; CDR3 protein: CASSPYRDYNSPLHF
D gene: -; CDR3 length: 12; V gene: TRBV27; J gene: TRBJ1-1; clone size: -; CDR3 DNA: TGTGCCAGCCCTGGGACGAACACTGAAGCTTTCTTT; CDR3 protein: CASPGTNTEAFF
D gene: -; CDR3 length: 12; V gene: TRBV20-1; J gene: TRBJ1-1; clone size: -; CDR3 DNA: TGCAGTGCTAGTCGAGGGGACACTGAAGCTTTCTTT; CDR3 protein: CSASRGDTEAFF
D gene: -; CDR3 length: 14; V gene: TRBV6-5; J gene: TRBJ2-5; clone size: -; CDR3 DNA: TGTGCCAGCGGACCCCCGGGCTTTCTAGAGACCCAGTACTTC; CDR3 protein: CASGPPGFLETQYF
D gene: -; CDR3 length: 13; V gene: TRBV2; J gene: TRBJ1-2; clone size: -; CDR3 DNA: TGTGCCAGCAGTGGCGTAGCTGGGGATGGCTACACCTTC; CDR3 protein: CASSGVAGDGYTF
D gene: -; CDR3 length: 17; V gene: TRBV30; J gene: TRBJ2-1; clone size: -; CDR3 DNA: TGTGCCTGGAGGACTTTATCCGGGACACAAAGATACAATGAGCAGTTCTTC; CDR3 protein: CAWRTLSGTQRYNEQFF
D gene: -; CDR3 length: 15; V gene: TRBV30; J gene: TRBJ2-1; clone size: -; CDR3 DNA: TGTGCCTGGAGTAGGGTTTGGGACTCCTACAATGAGCAGTTCTTC; CDR3 protein: CAWSRVWDSYNEQFF
D gene: -; CDR3 length: 15; V gene: TRBV4-1; J gene: TRBJ1-5; clone size: once; CDR3 DNA: TGCGCCAGCAGCCAAGAGGACAGAGGGGGTCAGCCCCAGCATTTT; CDR3 protein: CASSQEDRGGQPQHF
D gene: TRBD2; CDR3 length: 15; V gene: TRBV5-1; J gene: TRBJ2-1; clone size: once; CDR3 DNA: TGCGCCAGCAGCTCCTCCGGGACTAGCGTTGGTGAGCAGTTCTTC; CDR3 protein: CASSSSGTSVGEQFF
D gene: -; CDR3 length: 17; V gene: TRBV3-1/TRBV3-2; J gene: TRBJ2-1; clone size: -; CDR3 DNA: TGTGCCAGCAGCCAAGACATTGGTAGGGGGAAAGGTGTTGAGCAGTTCTTC; CDR3 protein: CASSQDIGRGKGVEQFF
D gene: TRBD2; CDR3 length: 16; V gene: TRBV4-1; J gene: TRBJ2-1; clone size: -; CDR3 DNA: TGCGCCAGCAGCCAACCCGGGAGGTACGGGGCCCTAGAGCAGTTCTTC; CDR3 protein: CASSQPGRYGALEQFF
D gene: -; CDR3 length: 13; V gene: TRBV30; J gene: TRBJ1-5; clone size: -; CDR3 DNA: TGTGCCTGGAGTCCGGGGGCCGACCAGCCCCAGCATTTT; CDR3 protein: CAWSPGADQPQHF
D gene: -; CDR3 length: 17; V gene: TRBV6-1; J gene: TRBJ1-4; clone size: -; CDR3 DNA: TGTGCCAGCAGTGAAGAGGCAGGAGGGGCAACTAATGAAAAACTGTTTTTT; CDR3 protein: CASSEEAGGATNEKLFF
D gene: TRBD2; CDR3 length: 15; V gene: TRBV5-4; J gene: TRBJ2-5; clone size: -; CDR3 DNA: TGTGCCAGCAGCAAAGGACTAGCGGGGGAAGAGACCCAGTACTTC; CDR3 protein: CASSKGLAGEETQYF
D gene: TRBD1; CDR3 length: 14; V gene: TRBV6-5; J gene: TRBJ2-2; clone size: -; CDR3 DNA: TGTGCCACCCTATCAGGGGGCGCGAGCGGGGAGCTGTTTTTT; CDR3 protein: CATLSGGASGELFF
D gene: -; CDR3 length: 14; V gene: TRBV4-2; J gene: TRBJ1-2; clone size: -; CDR3 DNA: TGTGCCAGCCAGACGGACCTCCCTAACTATGGCTACACCTTC; CDR3 protein: CASQTDLPNYGYTF
D gene: -; CDR3 length: 13; V gene: TRBV7-3; J gene: TRBJ1-1; clone size: -; CDR3 DNA: TGTGCCAGCAGTTCCGGGCCGAACACTGAAGCTTTCTTT; CDR3 protein: CASSSGPNTEAFF
D gene: -; CDR3 length: 13; V gene: TRBV7-9; J gene: TRBJ2-3; clone size: -; CDR3 DNA: TGTGCCAGCAGCTTGCCGGGGGAAGATACGCAGTATTTT; CDR3 protein: CASSLPGEDTQYF
D gene: -; CDR3 length: 14; V gene: TRBV2; J gene: TRBJ1-1; clone size: -; CDR3 DNA: TGTGCCAGCGAAATGGAGAGGGTGAACACTGAAGCTTTCTTT; CDR3 protein: CASEMERVNTEAFF
D gene: -; CDR3 length: 13; V gene: TRBV6-5; J gene: TRBJ1-5; clone size: once; CDR3 DNA: TGTGCCAGCAAAAAGGAAACCGATCAGCCCCAGCATTTT; CDR3 protein: CASKKETDQPQHF
D gene: TRBD2; CDR3 length: 14; V gene: TRBV28; J gene: TRBJ2-1; clone size: -; CDR3 DNA: TGTGCCAGCAGTTTGAGCGGGATTTACAATGAGCAGTTCTTC; CDR3 protein: CASSLSGIYNEQFF
D gene: -; CDR3 length: 14; V gene: TRBV28; J gene: TRBJ1-3; clone size: -; CDR3 DNA: TGTGCCAGCAGTTGGCGGGGATATGGAAACACCATATATTTT; CDR3 protein: CASSWRGYGNTIYF
D gene: TRBD2; CDR3 length: 15; V gene: TRBV9; J gene: TRBJ2-7; clone size: -; CDR3 DNA: TGTGCCAGCAGCTCCCTAGCGGGGCGCTCCTACGAGCAGTACTTC; CDR3 protein: CASSSLAGRSYEQYF
D gene: -; CDR3 length: 13; V gene: TRBV9; J gene: TRBJ1-5; clone size: -; CDR3 DNA: TGTGCCAGCAGCTACTTTGGGGGTCAGCCCCAGCATTTT; CDR3 protein: CASSYFGGQPQHF
D gene: -; CDR3 length: 18; V gene: TRBV5-5; J gene: TRBJ2-6; clone size: -; CDR3 DNA: TGTGCCAGCAGCCCCGGACAGCCTGGGGGCTCTGGGGCCAACGTCCTGACTTTC; CDR3 protein: CASSPGQPGGSGANVLTF
D gene: TRBD1; CDR3 length: 21; V gene: TRBV10-1; J gene: TRBJ1-1; clone size: -; CDR3 DNA: TGCGCCAGCAGTGAGGTCCAGATTCAACCGGGACAGGGAAGGGGGGAGACTGAAGCTTTCTTT; CDR3 protein: CASSEVQIQPGQGRGETEAFF
D gene: -; CDR3 length: 15; V gene: TRBV5-1; J gene: TRBJ1-5; clone size: -; CDR3 DNA: TGCGCCAGCAGCTTGGGTGGGGACACTTATCAGCCCCAGCATTTT; CDR3 protein: CASSLGGDTYQPQHF
D gene: -; CDR3 length: 13; V gene: TRBV5-8; J gene: TRBJ2-3; clone size: -; CDR3 DNA: TGTGCCAGCAGCTTGTTACTTTCTCATACGCAGTATTTT; CDR3 protein: CASSLLLSHTQYF
D gene: TRBD2; CDR3 length: 20; V gene: TRBV4-2; J gene: TRBJ2-1; clone size: -; CDR3 DNA: TGTGCCAGCAGCCAAGATTTGGTGGCGGGGGGGCCAGGGTCCTACAATGAGCAGTTCTTC; CDR3 protein: CASSQDLVAGGPGSYNEQFF
D gene: -; CDR3 length: 14; V gene: TRBV5-1; J gene: TRBJ1-5; clone size: -; CDR3 DNA: TGCGCCAGCAGCTTGGGGACAGTTGATCAGCCCCAGCATTTT; CDR3 protein: CASSLGTVDQPQHF